This TCR beta chain was sequenced for a study of CD8+CD57+ T cells in acquired aplastic anemia. Profiling that covered TCR beta VDJ and CDR3 relied on genomic DNA as its template. From the reads, TCRdb called clonotypes with MiXCR, one entry per CDR3 protein. The table records 200,000 or so distinct CDR3 sequences, about 64% of them present only once. The germline V gene encodes CDR1 LGHNA and CDR2 YSLEER. The CDR3 is made up of 18 amino acids. In regard to this clonotype: A much larger clonotype is one base distant, so this may be a read error.

The origin of this receptor is a human donor with severe aplastic anemia or a healthy control (not recorded which). The chain recombines TRBV4-3 with TRBJ1-5; TRBD1 is a possible D gene (6 bases). Sequencing was performed on sorted CD4+, CD8+, or CD8+CD57+ T cells (not recorded which) from PBMCs. The CDR3: CASSQDLPGGVNNQPPHF. CDR3 sequence (DNA): TGCGCCAGCAGCCAAGATCTCCCGGGGGGCGTTAACAATCAGCCCCCGCATTTT.